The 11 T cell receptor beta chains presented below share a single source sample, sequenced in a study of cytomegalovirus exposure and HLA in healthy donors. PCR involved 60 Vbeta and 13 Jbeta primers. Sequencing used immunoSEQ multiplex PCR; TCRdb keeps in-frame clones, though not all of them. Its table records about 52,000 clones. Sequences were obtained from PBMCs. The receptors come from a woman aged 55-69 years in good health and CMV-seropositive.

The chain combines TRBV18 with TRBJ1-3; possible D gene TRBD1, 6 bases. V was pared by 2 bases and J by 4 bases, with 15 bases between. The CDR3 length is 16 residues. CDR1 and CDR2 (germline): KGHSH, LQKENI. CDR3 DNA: TGTGCCAGCTCACCAATATCAGGGGCCGACGGAAACACCATATATTTT. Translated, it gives CASSPISGADGNTIYF.

For the CDR3, the DNA is TGTGCCAGCAGAACCGACAGGTCGCAATATAATTCACCCCTCCACTTT. It is translated as CASRTDRSQYNSPLHF. The V and J genes are TRBV28 and TRBJ1-6; possible D gene TRBD1, 6 bases. V lost 6 bases and J 4 bases, leaving 16 bases between the germline ends. This CDR3 is built from 16 residues. The germline CDR1 and CDR2 sequences are MDHEN and SYDVKM.

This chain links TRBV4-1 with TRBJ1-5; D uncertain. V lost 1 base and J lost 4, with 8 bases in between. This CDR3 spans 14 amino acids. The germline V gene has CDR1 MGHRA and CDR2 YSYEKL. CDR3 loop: CASSQGTANQPQHF. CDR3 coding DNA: TGCGCCAGCAGCCAAGGTACAGCTAATCAGCCCCAGCATTTT.

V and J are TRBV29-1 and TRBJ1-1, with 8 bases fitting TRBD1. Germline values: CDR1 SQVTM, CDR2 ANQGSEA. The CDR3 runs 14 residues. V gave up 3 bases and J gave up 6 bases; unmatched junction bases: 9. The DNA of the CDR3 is TGCAGCGTTGATAGAGGACAGGGCCAGGCTGAAGCTTTCTTT. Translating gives CSVDRGQGQAEAFF. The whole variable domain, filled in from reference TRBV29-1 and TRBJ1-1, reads SAVISQKPSRDICQRGTSLTIQCQVDSQVTMMFWYRQQPGQSLTLIATANQGSEATYESGFVIDKFPISRPNLTFSTLTVSNMSPEDSSIYLCSVDRGQGQAEAFFGQGTRLTVV.

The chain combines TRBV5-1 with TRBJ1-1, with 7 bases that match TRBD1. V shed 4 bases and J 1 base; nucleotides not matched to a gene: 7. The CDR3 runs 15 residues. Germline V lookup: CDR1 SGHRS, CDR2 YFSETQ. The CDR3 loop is CASSAVQGKNTEAFF. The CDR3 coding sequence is TGCGCCAGCAGCGCTGTACAGGGGAAGAACACTGAAGCTTTCTTT.

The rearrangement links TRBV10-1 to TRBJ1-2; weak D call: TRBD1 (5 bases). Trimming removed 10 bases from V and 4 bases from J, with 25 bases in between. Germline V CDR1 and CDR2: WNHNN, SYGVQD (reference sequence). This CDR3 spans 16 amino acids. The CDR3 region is CAITWSVGDGSYGYTF. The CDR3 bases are TGCGCCATCACGTGGTCAGTAGGGGACGGGAGCTATGGCTACACCTTC.

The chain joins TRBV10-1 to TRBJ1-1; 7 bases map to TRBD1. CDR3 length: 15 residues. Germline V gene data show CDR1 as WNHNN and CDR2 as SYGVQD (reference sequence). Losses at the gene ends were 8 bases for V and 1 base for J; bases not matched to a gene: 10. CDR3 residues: CASQGPGQKNTEAFF. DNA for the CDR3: TGCGCCAGCCAGGGACCGGGACAGAAGAACACTGAAGCTTTCTTT.

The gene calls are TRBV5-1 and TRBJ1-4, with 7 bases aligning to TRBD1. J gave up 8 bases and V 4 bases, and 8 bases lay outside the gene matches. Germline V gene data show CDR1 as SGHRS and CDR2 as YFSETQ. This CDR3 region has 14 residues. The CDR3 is CASSPTGRNEKLFF. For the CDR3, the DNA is TGCGCCAGCAGCCCGACAGGGCGTAACGAAAAACTGTTTTTT.

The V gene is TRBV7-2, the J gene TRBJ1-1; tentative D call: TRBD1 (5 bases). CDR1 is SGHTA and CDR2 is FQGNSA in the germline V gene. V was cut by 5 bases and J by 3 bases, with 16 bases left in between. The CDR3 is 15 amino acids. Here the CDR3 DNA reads TGTGCCAGCAGCGAACATGTTCGACAGTACACTGAAGCTTTCTTT. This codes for CASSEHVRQYTEAFF.

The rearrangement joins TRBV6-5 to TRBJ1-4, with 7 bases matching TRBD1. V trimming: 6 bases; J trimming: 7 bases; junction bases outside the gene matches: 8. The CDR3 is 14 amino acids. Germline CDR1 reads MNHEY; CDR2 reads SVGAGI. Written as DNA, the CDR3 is TGTGCCAGCAGGCTTGGGACAGTCGGTGAAAAACTGTTTTTT. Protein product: CASRLGTVGEKLFF.

The CDR3: CASSLLGQGGTEAFF. DNA for the CDR3: TGTGCCAGCAGCTTGTTAGGGCAGGGAGGCACTGAAGCTTTCTTT. This chain links TRBV5-4 with TRBJ1-1; D is perhaps TRBD1 (5 bases). The germline V gene has CDR1 SGHNT and CDR2 YYREEE (reference sequence). Trimming removed 1 base from V and 4 bases from J, with 14 bases in between. CDR3 length equals 15 residues.